What follows describes a single TCR beta chain. This record belongs to a study of blood T cell repertoires in COVID-19. Study context: Sources were T cells, B-cell-depleted T cells, or PBMCs; the material itself was cDNA or gDNA.

The CDR3 is 16 amino acids. CDR1 and CDR2 from the germline V gene are KGHDR and SFDVKD. V dropped 3 bases and J dropped 2; count of bases not matched to a gene: 6. The protocol was immunoSEQ multiplex PCR, while the TCRdb copy is restricted to in-frame clones and leaves out a portion. In the table there are more than 40,000 clones, approximately 84% of which are singletons. The sequencing sample was made of peripheral blood. The chain links TRBV24-1 to TRBJ2-3; 8 bases are a match to TRBD1. This sequence originates from a man between 45 and 60 years old with acute or convalescent COVID-19. This CDR3 reads CATSDGTGAFTDTQYF. The CDR3 nucleotides are TGTGCCACCAGTGATGGGACAGGAGCCTTCACAGATACGCAGTATTTT.